The sequence of this T cell receptor beta chain was determined in a study of cytomegalovirus exposure and HLA in healthy donors. Study details: Membership in the Caucasian-associated ancestry cluster was found for about four fifths of nearly 400 genotyped donors. Study-level results: The investigators catalogued 164 TCR beta chains as cytomegalovirus-associated. At a 0.05 false discovery rate, a later analysis found 18,000 or so TCR beta sequences to be associated with HLA alleles. Using the classifier, cytomegalovirus status was reportedly diagnosed with high specificity and sensitivity.

For this clone: The antigen remains unidentified.

Germline CDR1 reads MNHEY; CDR2 reads SVGAGI. CDR3 length equals 14 residues. J gave up 5 bases and V 6 bases, and 7 bases lay outside the gene matches. Researchers ran the PCR with 60 Vbeta and 13 Jbeta primers. Sequenced by immunoSEQ multiplex PCR; TCRdb stores in-frame clones only, minus some. The sample contains about 210,000 clones, approximately 78% of which appear only once. This TCR came from a man aged 30 to 39 in good health and CMV-seronegative. The genes are TRBV6-5 and TRBJ1-1; 9 bases align to TRBD1. The sequenced sample consisted of PBMCs. CDR3 DNA sequence: TGTGCCAGCAGCTACAACAGGGGGCAAACTGAAGCTTTCTTT. Its translation: CASSYNRGQTEAFF.